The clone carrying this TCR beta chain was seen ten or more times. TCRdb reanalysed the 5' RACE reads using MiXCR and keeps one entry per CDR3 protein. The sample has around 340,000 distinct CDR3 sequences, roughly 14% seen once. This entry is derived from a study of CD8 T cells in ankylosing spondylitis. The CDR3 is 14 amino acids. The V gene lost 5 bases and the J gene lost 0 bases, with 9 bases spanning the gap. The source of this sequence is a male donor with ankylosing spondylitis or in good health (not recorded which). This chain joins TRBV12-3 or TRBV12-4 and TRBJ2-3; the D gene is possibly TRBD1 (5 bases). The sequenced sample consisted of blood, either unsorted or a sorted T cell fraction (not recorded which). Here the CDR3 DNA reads TGTGCCAGCAGTCTGGACACAAGCACAGATACGCAGTATTTT. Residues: CASSLDTSTDTQYF.